This TCR beta chain was recorded in a study of PD-L1 blockade in urothelial cancer. Study information: At 3 weeks after treatment start (second dose) and again at 6 weeks, blood was analyzed. Per blood sample, T cells had a median of around 150,000.

Generated by immunoSEQ multiplex PCR, the TCRdb table keeps only in-frame clones and is missing some. The sample contains some 40,000 clones, 70% to 90% of which appear only once. Regarding time point: pretreatment peripheral blood. Germline values: CDR1 SGHRS, CDR2 YFSETQ. The V end was cut by 6 bases, the J end by 6 bases, with 15 bases between. The CDR3 loop spans 13 amino acids. The sample consisted of PBMCs, taken around atezolizumab (anti-PD-L1) treatment. The chain employs TRBV5-1 and TRBJ2-5; D possibly corresponds to TRBD1 (5 bases). The sequence came from a donor at least 40 years old with urothelial cancer. CDR3 nucleotide sequence: TGCGCCAGCACCCCTGCAGGGTTGCAGACCCAGTACTTC. Translating gives CASTPAGLQTQYF.